This TCR beta chain appears in the sequencing data of a study of blood T cell repertoires in COVID-19. Study-wide background: Researchers got acute and convalescent COVID-19 samples from the United States, Italy and Spain. Nucleic acid was either cDNA or gDNA, and it came from T cells, B-cell-depleted T cells, or PBMCs.

CDR3 length: 15 residues. The germline V and J ends were trimmed by 2 bases and 5 bases, with 14 bases remaining between them. Germline CDR1 is KGHDR and CDR2 is SFDVKD. Methods used by the authors: Estimation of nucleated cell counts relied on the amplification of reference gene primers. Data came from immunoSEQ multiplex PCR; TCRdb stores just in-frame clones and leaves some out. V and J calls and clone size are given by that table; D and trimming were obtained from the DNA. Altogether some 69,000 clones are present, roughly three quarters being singletons, with the ten largest covering 45% to 60%.

The TCR originated in a human donor in a cohort sampled during active COVID-19. This chain uses TRBV24-1 with TRBJ1-1; D is possibly TRBD1 (6 bases). The sequencing input was peripheral blood. The CDR3 region is CATSDSSGEWTEAFF. As DNA, the CDR3 is TGTGCCACCAGTGATTCCTCAGGGGAGTGGACTGAAGCTTTCTTT.